Presented here are 3 T cell receptor beta chains from one specimen sequenced in a study of sequential checkpoint blockade in melanoma. Regarding treatment: randomized to nivolumab then ipilimumab (arm A) or the reverse (arm B). This table comes from immunoSEQ multiplex PCR, and its TCRdb copy is limited to in-frame clones, with some not included. The repertoire has some 16,000 clones, more than 85% of them found once; the top ten carry 24%. The source was CD8+ T cells sorted from blood (inferred from file names), collected from a patient given nivolumab and ipilimumab in sequence. The receptors were sampled from a human donor with melanoma.

The chain links TRBV15 to TRBJ1-1; TRBD1 might be the D (5 bases). The CDR3 contains 13 residues. Germline-derived CDR1 and CDR2 are LNHNV and YYDKDF (reference sequence). V was cut by 1 base and J by 6 bases, with 9 bases left in between. For the CDR3, the DNA is TGTGCCACCAGCAGAGTGCAGGGCGCTGAAGCTTTCTTT. It yields the protein CATSRVQGAEAFF.

The count of this clone is one. DNA of the CDR3: TGTGCCGTACAGACCACAGGGGGCGTTGAAGCTTTCTTT. Its protein is CAVQTTGGVEAFF. This chain joins TRBV25-1 and TRBJ1-1; 9 nucleotides line up with TRBD1. Germline V lookup: CDR1 MGHDK, CDR2 SYGVNS. This CDR3 spans 13 amino acids. With V trimmed by 11 bases and J by 7 bases, 11 bases remained unmatched. Full variable domain (outside the CDR3, taken from reference TRBV25-1 and TRBJ1-1): EADIYQTPRYLVIGTGKKITLECSQTMGHDKMYWYQQDPGMELHLIHYSYGVNSTEKGDLSSESTVSRIRTEHFPLTLESARPSHTSQYLCAVQTTGGVEAFFGQGTRLTVV.

The chain is built from TRBV27 and TRBJ2-3; 8 nucleotides align to TRBD2. Germline V gives CDR1 MNHEY, CDR2 SMNVEV (reference sequence). V trimming: 0 bases; J trimming: 3 bases; junction bases outside the gene matches: 8. The CDR3 runs 17 residues. Here the CDR3 reads CASSLSPGLARTDTQYF. CDR3 sequence (DNA): TGTGCCAGCAGTTTATCCCCCGGACTAGCTCGAACAGATACGCAGTATTTT.